The 5 T cell receptor beta chains presented below share a single source sample, sequenced in a study of blood T cell repertoires in COVID-19 (dated by TCRdb to the early 2020s). The library was obtained by the immunoSEQ multiplex PCR assay. This is the immuneACCESS table as TCRdb keeps it, with only in-frame sequences that have V and J called. A part of the clones is gone; compared with another copy, unresolved V genes explain less than half, and the rest is unexplained. The sample table holds 200,000 to 300,000 clones, of which around 86% were seen once. The ten largest account for 9% to 15% of the sample. Sample: peripheral blood. The receptors stem from an elderly man with acute or convalescent COVID-19.

This clone was counted a single time. J is TRBJ2-7 and V is TRBV29-1; TRBD1 matches at 8 bases. CDR1 and CDR2 (germline): SQVTM, ANQGSEA. V was clipped by 3 bases and J by 7 bases; unmatched bases: 8. CDR3 size: 13 residues. The CDR3 region is CSVEGQAVWEQYF. The CDR3 DNA reads TGCAGCGTTGAGGGACAGGCGGTATGGGAGCAGTACTTC.

The chain recombines TRBV18 with TRBJ1-2; TRBD1 is a possible D gene (6 bases). Between the trimmed V and J ends, which lost 3 bases and 4 bases, there was a span of 12 bases. The CDR3 is 14 residues long. Germline values: CDR1 KGHSH, CDR2 LQKENI. The CDR3 loop is CASSPGQSFYGYTF. CDR3 sequence (DNA): TGTGCCAGCTCACCCGGACAGAGCTTCTATGGCTACACCTTC.

The chain couples TRBV7-2 to TRBJ1-4, with D maybe TRBD1 (6 bases). This CDR3 is 15 amino acids long. Germline lookup yields CDR1 SGHTA and CDR2 FQGNSA. Trimming shortened V by 2 bases and J by 7 bases, and 14 bases separated the two germline ends. Written as DNA, the CDR3 is TGTGCCAGCAGCTTAAGTGGGGGCAGAGGTGAAAAACTGTTTTTT. Its translation is CASSLSGGRGEKLFF.

The rearrangement joins TRBV28 to TRBJ2-5; 7 bases agree with TRBD2. Unmatched junction bases numbered 4, after V lost 8 bases and J lost 1 base. From germline, CDR1 is MDHEN and CDR2 SYDVKM. The CDR3 runs to 13 residues. CDR3 in DNA: TGTGCCAGCGTCGGGACTACCCAAGAGACCCAGTACTTC. Amino acids: CASVGTTQETQYF.

The chain recombines TRBV28 with TRBJ2-1; the D gene is possibly TRBD1 (6 bases). The CDR3 has 13 residues. Germline values: CDR1 MDHEN, CDR2 SYDVKM. V dropped 5 bases and J dropped 12 bases, with 17 bases sitting between them. The CDR3 DNA sequence: TGTGCCAGCAGTCCGAACAGGGAAGGTTGGCAGTTCTTC. The encoded protein is CASSPNREGWQFF.